This is a list of T cell receptor beta chains from one sample in a study of cytomegalovirus exposure and HLA in healthy donors. Using immunoSEQ multiplex PCR, the repertoire was profiled, and TCRdb retains in-frame clones only, with some absent. The sample gives some 70,000 clones, roughly four fifths of which show up once; 6.3% is in the top ten. Input material: PBMCs. Every receptor here comes from a man aged 45-60 years in good health and CMV-seronegative. Each CDR3 is given with its conserved first and last residue. D genes are given only for firm matches. Size is omitted from some rows. Given values are once, few, many or a class for expanded clones.

d_call	v_call	j_call	clone_size	cdr3_aa
TRBD1	TRBV6-5	TRBJ2-3	NA	CASSYGTGGGTDTQYF
NA	TRBV18	TRBJ1-1	NA	CASSVTRGSFTEAFF
TRBD1	TRBV25-1	TRBJ1-2	NA	CASSEGQGALYGYTF
NA	TRBV18	TRBJ1-4	NA	CASSRSQGTNEKLFF
NA	TRBV7-6	TRBJ2-2	once	CASSLGVSRNTGELFF
NA	TRBV25-1	TRBJ2-7	once	CASSISAYEQYF
TRBD2	TRBV27	TRBJ2-2	NA	CASSSGLGTGELFF
TRBD1	TRBV5-1	TRBJ2-5	NA	CASSTGGQETQYF
NA	TRBV25-1	TRBJ2-7	NA	CASGETGTYEQYF
NA	TRBV18	TRBJ1-5	NA	CASSQNEDQPQHF
NA	TRBV2	TRBJ2-5	few	CASTLPRGTQYF
TRBD1	TRBV7-2	TRBJ1-4	NA	CASSQYDIEGAREKLFF
TRBD2	TRBV28	TRBJ2-2	NA	CASRIAGSNTGELFF
NA	TRBV7-2	TRBJ1-1	few	CAIQGNTEAFF
NA	TRBV7-9	TRBJ1-6	NA	CASSLNLVQGATYNSPLHF